This T cell receptor beta chain came from a study of spatial heterogeneity in lung cancer. TCRdb processed the 5' RACE reads anew with MiXCR; each CDR3 protein has one entry. In the table there are roughly 70,000 distinct CDR3 sequences, around 9.3% of which are singletons. Time point reported: blood at routine non-recurrence follow-up after resection. Germline CDR1 LNHDA, CDR2 SQIVND (reference sequence). Trimming at V came to 0 bases and at J to 0 bases, leaving 6 bases not matched to a gene. The CDR3 covers 18 residues. The clonotype comes from a female donor with early-stage non-small cell lung cancer. Sequencing used PBMCs, obtained at follow-up. V gene TRBV19 combines with J gene TRBJ2-4; 9 bases agree with TRBD2. The CDR3 DNA reads as TGTGCCAGTAGTATAGAGGTAGCGGGAGTCTCAGCCAAAAACATTCAGTACTTC. It is translated as CASSIEVAGVSAKNIQYF.